This is a list of T cell receptor beta chains from one sample in a study of OX40 agonist ivuxolimab in advanced cancers. Sequencing used immunoSEQ multiplex PCR; TCRdb keeps in-frame clones, though not all of them. The sample lists some 20,000 clones; 76% were seen once. Sample: CD4+ or CD8+ T cells sorted from blood, taken in a trial of the OX40 agonist ivuxolimab. These receptor sequences come from an adult with an advanced solid tumor such as melanoma, head and neck, liver or kidney cancer. Both conserved end residues are part of each CDR3. Each record gives: J gene, D gene, clone size, V gene, CDR3 length, CDR3 DNA, CDR3 protein. A D gene is named only where the DNA matches it firmly. Not all rows give a size; the values are once, few, many and, for expanded clones, a class.

TRBJ1-2,TRBD1,.,TRBV10-3,15,TGTGCCATCAGTGAAAGACAGGGGGCGAACTATGGCTACACCTTC,CAISERQGANYGYTF
TRBJ2-1,.,.,TRBV2,11,TGTGCCAGCAGTGGCCGCTATGAGCAGTTCTTC,CASSGRYEQFF
TRBJ2-7,TRBD1,.,TRBV7-6,14,TGTGCCAGCAGCTCTGGGACAGGGGCTCTCGAGCAGTACTTC,CASSSGTGALEQYF
TRBJ1-1,.,.,TRBV27,13,TGTGCCAGCAGTTTCCGCTTGAACACTGAAGCTTTCTTT,CASSFRLNTEAFF
TRBJ2-7,.,.,TRBV7-2,13,TGTGCCAGCAGCGTACAGGCTCTCTACGAGCAGTACTTC,CASSVQALYEQYF
TRBJ1-1,.,once,TRBV28,18,TGTGCCAGCAGTACCAAGTCGTCAGGGACCAATGAACAAGATGAAGCTTTCTTT,CASSTKSSGTNEQDEAFF
TRBJ1-4,TRBD1,.,TRBV27,15,TGTGCCAGCAGTTTAATTGGGACAGGGAATGAAAAACTGTTTTTT,CASSLIGTGNEKLFF
TRBJ1-4,TRBD1,.,TRBV4-3,15,TGCGCCAGCAGCCACGGGACAGGCGAAGTCGAAAAACTGTTTTTT,CASSHGTGEVEKLFF
TRBJ2-7,TRBD1,.,TRBV2,14,TGTGCCAGCAACAGACCGGGACAGGCTTCCGAGCAGTACTTC,CASNRPGQASEQYF
TRBJ2-1,TRBD2,.,TRBV4-3,17,TGCGCCAGCAGCCAAACCAGGCTAGCGGGGGGGCTCAATGAGCAGTTCTTC,CASSQTRLAGGLNEQFF
TRBJ1-2,.,.,TRBV9,16,TGTGCCAGCAGCGTAGCTACCCCTTCAGGCCGCTATGGCTACACCTTC,CASSVATPSGRYGYTF
TRBJ1-1,.,.,TRBV9,14,TGTGCCAGCAGCGTAAGTAATGGGGACACTGAAGCTTTCTTT,CASSVSNGDTEAFF
TRBJ2-3,.,once,TRBV19,14,TGTGCCAGTACCCCAGGGGGGAGCGCAGATACGCAGTATTTT,CASTPGGSADTQYF
TRBJ2-3,TRBD2,.,TRBV29-1,16,TGCAGCGTTGAGGGAGGTAGCGGGGCTAGCACAGATACGCAGTATTTT,CSVEGGSGASTDTQYF
TRBJ1-1,.,.,TRBV10-1,15,TGCGCCAGCATTAGGACACAAACTGAGAACACTGAAGCTTTCTTT,CASIRTQTENTEAFF
TRBJ1-2,.,.,TRBV7-9,17,TGTGCCAGCAGCTTAGTGGGAGCTCGGGTTCGGCAAAATGGCTACACCTTC,CASSLVGARVRQNGYTF
TRBJ2-3,.,.,TRBV5-4,13,TGTGCCAGCAGCTTGACTTTCACAGATACGCAGTATTTT,CASSLTFTDTQYF
TRBJ2-1,TRBD2,.,TRBV9,17,TGTGCCAGCAGCCCGACGACTAGCCCAGTAGACTACAATGAGCAGTTCTTC,CASSPTTSPVDYNEQFF
TRBJ1-1,.,.,TRBV6-5,12,TGTGCCAGCAGTTTAACCGGCACTGAAGCTTTCTTT,CASSLTGTEAFF
TRBJ2-7,.,.,TRBV28,14,TGTGCCAGCAGTTCGGGGGTGAGTTACTACGAGCAGTACTTC,CASSSGVSYYEQYF
TRBJ2-1,.,.,TRBV10-1,15,TGCGCCAGCAGTGAGTCTTCGGGGCCCTACAATGAGCAGTTCTTC,CASSESSGPYNEQFF
TRBJ1-1,.,.,TRBV29-1,13,TGCAGCGTTGTCGAGGGGGGCTACACTGAAGCTTTCTTT,CSVVEGGYTEAFF
TRBJ1-5,.,.,TRBV4-1,16,TGCGCCAGCAGCCCCCTACAGGTAATTAGCAATCAGCCCCAGCATTTT,CASSPLQVISNQPQHF
TRBJ2-1,.,.,TRBV7-9,16,TGTGCCAGCAGGGCACAGGGAGGCGGGGGTTACAATGAGCAGTTCTTC,CASRAQGGGGYNEQFF
TRBJ1-6,.,.,TRBV4-3,14,TGCGCCAGCAGCCAAGACCGCGGGGATTCACCCCTCCACTTT,CASSQDRGDSPLHF
TRBJ2-3,TRBD2,.,TRBV9,19,TGTGCCAGCAGCGTAGGGGCGGCTAGCGGGGGCCTCGGCCCAGATACGCAGTATTTT,CASSVGAASGGLGPDTQYF
TRBJ2-1,TRBD2,.,TRBV9,16,TGTGCCAGCAGAGACGGACTAGCGGGAGGTGAAGATGAGCAGTTCTTC,CASRDGLAGGEDEQFF
TRBJ2-4,.,.,TRBV5-5,13,TGTGCCAGCAGCTTCGCTATCGAGGACATTCAGTACTTC,CASSFAIEDIQYF
TRBJ2-3,TRBD2,.,TRBV7-9,16,TGTGCCAGCAGCTTATCTAGCGGGGGGCCTAGGGATACGCAGTATTTT,CASSLSSGGPRDTQYF
TRBJ2-1,TRBD2,few,TRBV29-1,19,TGCAGCGTTGCATCCTCAATCGGACTAGCGGGAGAGACCTACAATGAGCAGTTCTTC,CSVASSIGLAGETYNEQFF
TRBJ1-5,.,.,TRBV27,15,TGTGCCAGCAGTTTATCTTCCTATAGCAATCAGCCCCAGCATTTT,CASSLSSYSNQPQHF
TRBJ1-5,.,.,TRBV27,14,TGTGCCAGCAGTTTATGGGAGGGAACTCAGCCCCAGCATTTT,CASSLWEGTQPQHF
TRBJ2-3,TRBD1,.,TRBV13,16,TGTGCCAGCAGCTTCGTGGCAGGGGGAAGCACAGATACGCAGTATTTT,CASSFVAGGSTDTQYF
TRBJ1-1,TRBD1,once,TRBV27,13,TGTGCCAGCAGCTTTGGGACAGCCCGTGAAGCTTTCTTT,CASSFGTAREAFF
TRBJ1-6,.,.,TRBV27,13,TGTGCCAGCAGTTCCCATAAGGATTCACCCCTCCACTTT,CASSSHKDSPLHF
TRBJ2-7,.,.,TRBV27,15,TGTGCCAGCAGTCATCCAAAGGCAGGGTTCTACGAGCAGTACTTC,CASSHPKAGFYEQYF
TRBJ1-1,.,once,TRBV10-2,13,TGCGCCAGCAGTGAGATGAAAAGAGTAGAAGCTTTCTTT,CASSEMKRVEAFF
TRBJ1-4,TRBD1,.,TRBV10-3,17,TGTGCCATCAGTGCCGGGACAGGGGATTTGGCTAATGAAAAACTGTTTTTT,CAISAGTGDLANEKLFF
TRBJ2-7,.,.,TRBV9,15,TGTGCCAGCAGCGTAGAGGGTGACTCATCCTACGAGCAGTACTTC,CASSVEGDSSYEQYF
TRBJ2-1,TRBD2,.,TRBV5-6,15,TGTGCCAGCAGCTTAGTACTAGCGGGGGCCAGAGAGCAGTTCTTC,CASSLVLAGAREQFF
TRBJ2-7,.,.,TRBV28,15,TGTGCCAGCAGTGCCCCGGAGGGGTTAAGGTACGAGCAGTACTTC,CASSAPEGLRYEQYF
TRBJ2-7,TRBD2,.,TRBV7-9,15,TGTGCCAGCAGCACGGCCGGGACTACTTTCTACGAGCAGTACTTC,CASSTAGTTFYEQYF
TRBJ2-7,.,.,TRBV6-1,11,TGTGCCAGCACCTGGACCTACGAGCAGTACTTC,CASTWTYEQYF
TRBJ2-1,TRBD2,.,TRBV4-1,15,TGCGCCAGCAGCCAAGGAAGCGGGATTGACAATGAGCAGTTCTTC,CASSQGSGIDNEQFF
TRBJ2-7,TRBD1,.,TRBV5-6,14,TGTGCCAGCAGCTCAGGACAGGGCGGATACGAGCAGTACTTC,CASSSGQGGYEQYF
TRBJ2-1,.,.,TRBV7-3,13,TGTGCCAGCAGCTTACAGGGAGGAGGTGAGCAGTTCTTC,CASSLQGGGEQFF
TRBJ1-2,.,.,TRBV27,13,TGTGCCAGCAGTTTGACGGCCTACTATGGCTACACCTTC,CASSLTAYYGYTF
TRBJ1-2,TRBD1,medium-sized,TRBV2,17,TGTGCCAGCAGTACTCTGGACAGGGGAGAGAGGAACTATGGCTACACCTTC,CASSTLDRGERNYGYTF
TRBJ1-4,TRBD1,.,TRBV11-2,17,TGTGCCAGCAGCTTAGTTCTAGGACAGGGGGATAATGAAAAACTGTTTTTT,CASSLVLGQGDNEKLFF
TRBJ1-2,TRBD1,.,TRBV4-3,15,TGCGCCAGCAGTCAAGCCAGGGGGTCGATTTATGGCTACACCTTC,CASSQARGSIYGYTF
TRBJ2-2,.,.,TRBV5-6,15,TGTGCCAGCAGCTCCCCACTAGGTAACACCGGGGAGCTGTTTTTT,CASSSPLGNTGELFF
TRBJ2-7,.,.,TRBV6-5,12,TGTGCCAGCAGTTACGGGAACTACGAGCAGTACTTC,CASSYGNYEQYF
TRBJ2-1,TRBD2,large,TRBV7-2,15,TGTGCCAGCAGCCCAGGACTAGCGGGAGCTAATGAGCAGTTCTTC,CASSPGLAGANEQFF
TRBJ2-2,TRBD1,.,TRBV4-1,16,TGCGCCAGCAGCCAAGCCGGACAGGGATGGACCGGGGAGCTGTTTTTT,CASSQAGQGWTGELFF
TRBJ1-5,.,.,TRBV28,11,TGTGCCAGCAGTTTTGGCCAGCCCCAGCATTTT,CASSFGQPQHF
TRBJ2-7,.,.,TRBV6-1,15,TGTGCCAGCAGCGAGGGGGGAGGGCCAATCTACGAGCAGTACTTC,CASSEGGGPIYEQYF
TRBJ2-7,TRBD1,.,TRBV9,14,TGTGCCAGCAGCGACCGGGACAGGGACTACGAGCAGTACTTC,CASSDRDRDYEQYF